Below, 21 T cell receptor beta chains from the same sample are listed, as sequenced in a study of T cells in Graves' hyperthyroidism and ophthalmopathy. TCR beta CDR3 sequences were amplified from RNA transcripts. The study used the HTBI primer set for a first-round RT-PCR of the TCR CDR3. One entry per CDR3 protein, called by TCRdb with MiXCR from the multiplex PCR reads. Here the sample spans 300,000 to 450,000 distinct CDR3 sequences, about 15% being singletons. The sequencing input was blood. The receptor source for this set is a young woman with Graves' hyperthyroidism.

This clonotype was counted ten times or more. The V gene is TRBV11-2, the J gene TRBJ2-7, with a possible D match to TRBD1 (6 bases). Germline V gene lookup returns CDR1 SGHAT and CDR2 FQNNGV. Trimming took off 7 bases at V and 6 bases at J, with 16 bases between the two ends. This CDR3 is 13 amino acids long. DNA of the CDR3: TGTGCCAGCAACCCCTCACAGGGCCCCGAGCAGTACTTC. The encoded protein is CASNPSQGPEQYF. Drawing the rest from reference TRBV11-2 and TRBJ2-7, the complete variable domain is EAGVAQSPRYKIIEKRQSVAFWCNPISGHATLYWYQQILGQGPKLLIQFQNNGVVDDSQLPKDRFSAERLKGVDSTLKIQPAKLEDSAVYLCASNPSQGPEQYFGPGTRLTVT.

This clonotype was recorded many times. This chain links TRBV28 with TRBJ2-7; perhaps TRBD2 as D (6 bases). Germline V CDR1 and CDR2: MDHEN, SYDVKM. CDR3 length: 13 residues. Deletions cut 6 bases from V and 3 bases from J, with 12 bases between. CDR3 sequence reads: CASRTSPYYEQYF. The CDR3 DNA sequence: TGTGCCAGCAGAACTAGCCCCTACTACGAGCAGTACTTC. The variable domain in full, with the rest retrieved from reference TRBV28 and TRBJ2-7, is DVKVTQSSRYLVKRTGEKVFLECVQDMDHENMFWYRQDPGLGLRLIYFSYDVKMKEKGDIPEGYSVSREKKERFSLILESASTNQTSMYLCASRTSPYYEQYFGPGTRLTVT.

This clonotype was seen ten or more times. Written as DNA, the CDR3 is TGTGCCAGCAGTGGGCGGGAAGTAACCAATGAGCAGTTCTTC. Its translation is CASSGREVTNEQFF. This sequence joins TRBV28 and TRBJ2-1; D might be TRBD2 (6 bases). Germline values: CDR1 MDHEN, CDR2 SYDVKM. Trimming stripped 5 bases from V and 6 bases from J, with 14 bases between. The CDR3 length is 14 residues.

This clonotype was seen ten or more times. The chain is built from TRBV2 and TRBJ2-3; no firm D call. The CDR3 is 13 residues long. The germline V gene has CDR1 SNHLY and CDR2 FYNNEI. Between the trimmed V and J ends, which lost 8 bases and 2 bases, there was a span of 11 bases. In DNA form, the CDR3 reads TGTGCCAGCGAGAGACACCTCACAGATACGCAGTATTTT. Translating it yields CASERHLTDTQYF.

This chain connects TRBV19 to TRBJ2-6, with 8 bases identical to TRBD1. Germline values: CDR1 LNHDA, CDR2 SQIVND (reference sequence). The V gene end was trimmed by 6 bases and the J gene end by 0 bases; junction bases not matched to a gene: 10. The CDR3 length is 18 residues. The CDR3 is CASSLTGELLSGANVLTF. For the CDR3, the DNA is TGTGCCAGTAGCCTGACAGGGGAACTCCTCTCTGGGGCCAACGTCCTGACTTTC. The variable domain in full, completed from reference TRBV19 and TRBJ2-6, reads DGGITQSPKYLFRKEGQNVTLSCEQNLNHDAMYWYRQDPGQGLRLIYYSQIVNDFQKGDIAEGYSVSREKKESFPLTVTSAQKNPTAFYLCASSLTGELLSGANVLTFGAGSRLTVL.

The rearrangement uses TRBV19 and TRBJ2-3; 8 nucleotides align to TRBD2. Trimming at V came to 3 bases and at J to 6 bases, leaving 11 bases not matched to a gene. The CDR3 runs 16 residues. The germline gives CDR1 LNHDA, CDR2 SQIVND (reference sequence). The CDR3 DNA is TGTGCCAGTAGTATCAACGGGAGGGCTCGTCGGGATACGCAGTATTTT. Protein product: CASSINGRARRDTQYF.

This clonotype was detected many times. The chain has TRBV6-1 and TRBJ2-5; 10 nucleotides agree with TRBD1. V lost 5 bases to trimming and J lost 11 bases; unmatched junction nucleotides: 17. The V gene's germline CDR1 is MNHNS and CDR2 SASEGT. The CDR3 sequence is 16 residues long. DNA for the CDR3: TGTGCCAGCAGTCTCTCCGGGACAGGGGTACCAAAAGGGCAGTACTTC. Encoded protein: CASSLSGTGVPKGQYF.

J is TRBJ2-5 and V is TRBV7-9; possibly TRBD1 or TRBD2 for D (5 bases each). Germline CDR1 is SEHNR and CDR2 is FQNEAQ (reference sequence). The CDR3 runs to 16 residues. The V end was cut by 10 bases, the J end by 1 base, with 22 bases between. CDR3 amino acids: CATSGPGLKAQETQYF. The CDR3 nucleotides read TGTGCCACCTCGGGTCCGGGGCTAAAAGCCCAAGAGACCCAGTACTTC.

This clonotype appeared many times. The chain employs TRBV30 and TRBJ2-7; a weak D match, TRBD1 (5 bases). The CDR3 length is 14 residues. V was pared by 2 bases and J by 2 bases, with 13 bases between. CDR1 GTSNPN and CDR2 SVGIG come from the germline V gene (reference sequence). CDR3 in amino acids: CAWSQGAAPYEQYF. The CDR3, as DNA: TGTGCCTGGAGTCAAGGGGCAGCGCCCTACGAGCAGTACTTC. Based on the CDR3 plus reference TRBV30 and TRBJ2-7, the full variable domain is SQTIHQWPATLVQPVGSPLSLECTVEGTSNPNLYWYRQAAGRGLQLLFYSVGIGQISSEVPQNLSASRPQDRQFILSSKKLLLSDSGFYLCAWSQGAAPYEQYFGPGTRLTVT.

This clonotype was detected only a few times. The chain is built from TRBV28 and TRBJ2-7; tentative D call: TRBD1 (5 bases). The CDR3 runs 16 residues. V was cut by 5 bases and J by 2 bases, with 19 bases left in between. Germline V CDR1 and CDR2: MDHEN, SYDVKM. The DNA of the CDR3 is TGTGCCAGCAGTCATAACGACAGAACTCTAGCCTACGAGCAGTACTTC. Its translation: CASSHNDRTLAYEQYF.

This clonotype was counted once. A much larger clone lies a single base off, so this may be a read error. CDR3 sequence: CASSGSSANEQFF. The DNA for the CDR3 is TGCGCCAGCAGTGGGAGCTCAGCAAATGAGCAGTTCTTC. The chain couples TRBV10-1 to TRBJ2-1; D uncertain. The CDR3 length is 13 residues. Germline-derived CDR1 and CDR2 are WNHNN and SYGVQD (reference sequence). V was pared by 4 bases and J by 7 bases, with 11 bases between.

This clonotype was recorded at least ten times. This chain uses TRBV28 with TRBJ1-5; D uncertain. This CDR3 has 13 amino acids. V lost 7 bases, J lost 3 bases, and 10 bases lay in between. The germline V gene encodes CDR1 MDHEN and CDR2 SYDVKM. The CDR3 region has the DNA TGTGCCAGCAAAATAGGCCTCAATCAGCCCCAGCATTTT. Amino acid sequence: CASKIGLNQPQHF.

This clonotype has just a few counts. The chain uses TRBV28 and TRBJ1-3; D is perhaps TRBD1 (6 bases). CDR1 MDHEN and CDR2 SYDVKM come from the germline V gene. The CDR3 is made up of 14 amino acids. V dropped 10 bases and J dropped 0 bases, with 13 bases sitting between them. For the CDR3, the DNA is TGTGCCAACCCGACAGGCGCCTCTGGAAACACCATATATTTT. The encoded protein is CANPTGASGNTIYF.

This clonotype has more than one count but fewer than ten. The chain couples TRBV12-3 or TRBV12-4 to TRBJ2-1; D is possibly TRBD2 (5 bases). Between the trimmed V and J ends, which lost 6 bases and 10 bases, there was a span of 16 bases. The CDR3 extends over 13 amino acids. The CDR3 region has the DNA TGTGCCAGCAGACCAGGACTGGGCGACGAGCAGTTCTTC. Its protein is CASRPGLGDEQFF.

The chain combines TRBV24-1 with TRBJ2-1; 11 bases match TRBD2. The V gene's germline CDR1 is KGHDR and CDR2 SFDVKD. V lost 2 bases, J lost 7 bases, and 15 bases stayed unmatched. The CDR3 length is 19 residues. CDR3 amino acids: CATSDSSYSGRASPNEQFF. The CDR3, as DNA: TGTGCCACCAGTGATTCCTCTTATAGCGGGAGGGCCTCCCCGAATGAGCAGTTCTTC.

A note on this clonotype: Being one base from a much bigger clone, this may be a read error. This sequence joins TRBV5-1 and TRBJ1-5; 7 positions agree with TRBD1. Germline V gene lookup returns CDR1 SGHRS and CDR2 YFSETQ. J was trimmed by 2 bases and V by 1 base; bases with no gene match: 6. This CDR3 comprises 16 residues. In DNA, the CDR3 is TGCGCCAGCAGCTTGATGGGCGGGACAGGCAATCAGCCCCAGCATTTT. Protein product: CASSLMGGTGNQPQHF.

This clonotype was counted many times. The chain joins TRBV30 to TRBJ2-7; maybe TRBD2 (6 bases). Per the germline V gene, CDR1 is GTSNPN and CDR2 is SVGIG (reference sequence). This CDR3 has 14 residues. V was pared by 2 bases and J by 3 bases, with 14 bases between. CDR3 amino acids: CAWSPGTHNYEQYF. DNA of the CDR3: TGTGCCTGGAGTCCCGGGACTCATAACTACGAGCAGTACTTC. Drawing the rest from reference TRBV30 and TRBJ2-7, the complete variable domain is SQTIHQWPATLVQPVGSPLSLECTVEGTSNPNLYWYRQAAGRGLQLLFYSVGIGQISSEVPQNLSASRPQDRQFILSSKKLLLSDSGFYLCAWSPGTHNYEQYFGPGTRLTVT.

This clonotype came up a few times. This sequence joins TRBV15 and TRBJ2-2; D not resolved. V lost 0 bases to trimming and J lost 8 bases, with 4 bases between them. This CDR3 region has 12 residues. Germline V gene lookup returns CDR1 LNHNV and CDR2 YYDKDF (reference sequence). The CDR3 here is CATSRDRGELFF. CDR3 coding DNA: TGTGCCACCAGCAGAGATAGAGGGGAGCTGTTTTTT. The full variable domain, in which reference TRBV15 and TRBJ2-2 provide the parts outside the CDR3, is DAMVIQNPRYQVTQFGKPVTLSCSQTLNHNVMYWYQQKSSQAPKLLFHYYDKDFNNEADTPDNFQSRRPNTSFCFLDIRSPGLGDTAMYLCATSRDRGELFFGEGSRLTVL.

The genes are TRBV18 and TRBJ1-1; 7 positions agree with TRBD1. J lost 6 bases, V lost 6 bases, and 4 bases had no gene match. CDR1 and CDR2 (germline): KGHSH, LQKENI. The CDR3 sequence is 12 residues long. The CDR3 is CASSRDRAEAFF. CDR3 coding DNA: TGTGCCAGCTCCCGCGACAGGGCTGAAGCTTTCTTT.

The V and J genes are TRBV24-1 and TRBJ1-5; D is uncertain. The CDR3 has 13 amino acids. Germline loops: CDR1 KGHDR, CDR2 SFDVKD. Trimming shortened V by 9 bases and J by 4 bases, and 12 bases separated the two germline ends. The CDR3 bases are TGTGCCACCGCGGCAGAAATAAATCAGCCCCAGCATTTT. Translation: CATAAEINQPQHF.

This clonotype appeared a few times. The chain recombines TRBV28 with TRBJ1-2; a weak D match, TRBD1 (5 bases). Germline V gene sequence: CDR1 MDHEN, CDR2 SYDVKM. The V gene lost 6 bases and the J gene lost 6 bases, with 17 bases spanning the gap. The CDR3 loop spans 14 amino acids. This chain's CDR3 is CASRPGTPGHGYTF. The DNA for the CDR3 is TGTGCCAGCAGACCCGGGACTCCAGGACATGGCTACACCTTC.